Sequencing of this T cell receptor beta chain was carried out in a study of blood T cell repertoires in COVID-19. Study context: Spain, Italy and the United States supplied samples that represented acute and convalescent COVID-19.

Ages ranged from about 18 to 100 years, with residence in more than 20 US areas. Cohort allocation depended upon clinical history that participants reported. CDR3 length equals 13 residues. V dropped 4 bases and J dropped 9 bases, with 10 bases sitting between them. The germline CDR1 and CDR2 sequences are LGHDT and YNNKEL (reference sequence). Authors' processing steps: By means of reference gene primer amplification, nucleated cell counts were estimated. TCRdb keeps only in-frame clones here, not all; method: immunoSEQ multiplex PCR. D and trimming come from the DNA, and the V and J calls and clone size come from that table. The sample consists of roughly 260,000 clones, about four fifths of them appearing once.

The source is a middle-aged woman who had been exposed to COVID-19. Sequenced material: PBMCs or T cells enriched from blood (not recorded which). V gene TRBV3-1 (or the pseudogene TRBV3-2) combines with J gene TRBJ1-6; perhaps TRBD1 as D (6 bases). The CDR3 region is CASSRQVGSPLHF. CDR3 nucleotide sequence: TGTGCCAGCAGCCGACAGGTCGGTTCACCCCTCCACTTT.